This TCR beta chain was sequenced during a study of cytomegalovirus exposure and HLA in healthy donors. Study-wide background: A data release that came early held about 89 million unique TCRs from HLA-typed donors.

Overall study findings and caveats: Clonal expansion was found to be greater in HLA-associated TCR beta chains than in equally common others in a later analysis. In a later analysis, a missense DCLRE1C variant was linked to TCR beta V- and J-gene trimming.

Points on this clone: Antigen: not known.

A multiplex PCR was run with 60 Vbeta primers and 13 Jbeta primers. In the original workflow: Roughly 11 million shared chains were among 65 million to 85 million unique TCR beta chains counted in a later analysis. The method was immunoSEQ multiplex PCR; TCRdb's version includes in-frame clones alone and lacks a portion of them. That table gives V, J and clone size, and the DNA gave D and trimming. The data hold about 100,000 clones, with 73% observed a single time. The CDR3 totals 16 residues. Between the trimmed V and J ends, which lost 3 bases and 2 bases, there was a span of 14 bases. Per the germline V gene, CDR1 is SGHRS and CDR2 is YFSETQ.

The TCR sequence derives from a man aged 35 to 55 in good health and CMV-seronegative. The J gene is TRBJ2-2, the V gene TRBV5-1; D might be TRBD2 (5 bases). The sequencing sample was made of PBMCs. CDR3 sequence reads: CASSYPSGVNTGELFF. CDR3 coding DNA: TGCGCCAGCAGCTACCCCTCCGGGGTAAACACCGGGGAGCTGTTTTTT. Based on the CDR3 plus reference TRBV5-1 and TRBJ2-2, the full variable domain is KAGVTQTPRYLIKTRGQQVTLSCSPISGHRSVSWYQQTPGQGLQFLFEYFSETQRNKGNFPGRFSGRQFSNSRSEMNVSTLELGDSALYLCASSYPSGVNTGELFFGEGSRLTVL.